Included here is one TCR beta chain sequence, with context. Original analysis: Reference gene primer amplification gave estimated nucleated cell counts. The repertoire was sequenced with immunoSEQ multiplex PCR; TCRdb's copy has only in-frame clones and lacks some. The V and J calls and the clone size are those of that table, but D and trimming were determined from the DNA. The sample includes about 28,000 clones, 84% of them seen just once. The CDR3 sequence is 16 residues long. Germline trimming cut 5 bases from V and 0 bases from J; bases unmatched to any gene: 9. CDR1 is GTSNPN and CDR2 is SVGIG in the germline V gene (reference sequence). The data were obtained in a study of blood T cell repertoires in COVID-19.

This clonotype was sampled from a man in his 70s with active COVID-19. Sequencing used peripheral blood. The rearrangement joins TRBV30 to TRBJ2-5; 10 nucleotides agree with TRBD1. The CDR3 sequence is CAWVDTGTGDQETQYF. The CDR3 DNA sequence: TGTGCCTGGGTGGATACCGGGACAGGGGACCAAGAGACCCAGTACTTC.